This is a list of T cell receptor beta chains from one sample in a study of early T cells in non-severe SARS-CoV-2 infection. A single record per CDR3 protein comes from TCRdb applying MiXCR to the 5' RACE reads. Of more than 70,000 distinct CDR3 sequences in the sample, approximately 10% were seen once. The starting material was whole blood, obtained at baseline. The receptors here all came from an adult who was a healthcare worker with PCR-confirmed SARS-CoV-2 infection or an uninfected control (not recorded which). Both conserved end residues are part of each CDR3. Clone size is given for some rows only: seen once, a few or many times, or a class if the clone is expanded.

v_gene: TRBV2
abundance: NA
j_gene: TRBJ2-3
CDR3aa: CASSDSVAGGPKHRTDTQYF

v_gene: TRBV6-1
abundance: many
j_gene: TRBJ1-2
CDR3aa: CASSESPGSYGYTF

v_gene: TRBV11-2
abundance: few
j_gene: TRBJ2-5
CDR3aa: CASSLGIGQGETQYF

v_gene: TRBV27
abundance: NA
j_gene: TRBJ1-1
CDR3aa: CASSSSRGPTEAFF

v_gene: TRBV5-1
abundance: few
j_gene: TRBJ2-5
CDR3aa: CASSIALGGQETQYF

v_gene: TRBV5-4
abundance: NA
j_gene: TRBJ2-5
CDR3aa: CASSTGQLQETQYF

v_gene: TRBV14
abundance: NA
j_gene: TRBJ2-7
CDR3aa: CASSQDRGRNEQYF

v_gene: TRBV7-2
abundance: few
j_gene: TRBJ2-7
CDR3aa: CASSSGLYEQYF

v_gene: TRBV3-1
abundance: many
j_gene: TRBJ1-2
CDR3aa: CASSHRGGALDYGYTF

v_gene: TRBV5-1
abundance: many
j_gene: TRBJ1-5
CDR3aa: CASSLGQGDQPQHF

v_gene: TRBV28
abundance: many
j_gene: TRBJ2-7
CDR3aa: CASSSAGTGLDEQYF

v_gene: TRBV7-9
abundance: NA
j_gene: TRBJ1-2
CDR3aa: CASSLVLGNYGYTF

v_gene: TRBV20-1
abundance: few
j_gene: TRBJ2-5
CDR3aa: CSASMSRRETQYF

v_gene: TRBV5-1
abundance: NA
j_gene: TRBJ2-3
CDR3aa: CASSLDVDGDYTDTQYF

v_gene: TRBV4-1
abundance: few
j_gene: TRBJ1-2
CDR3aa: CASSQELGGSYTF

v_gene: TRBV15
abundance: few
j_gene: TRBJ1-2
CDR3aa: CATREPGTGNYGYTF

v_gene: TRBV29-1
abundance: NA
j_gene: TRBJ2-1
CDR3aa: CSVERGTSGVNNEQFF

v_gene: TRBV28
abundance: few
j_gene: TRBJ1-2
CDR3aa: CASSWGQNYGYTF

v_gene: TRBV24-1
abundance: few
j_gene: TRBJ2-3
CDR3aa: CATSPGPNTDTQYF

v_gene: TRBV29-1
abundance: few
j_gene: TRBJ2-2
CDR3aa: CSVAQGAGELFF

v_gene: TRBV5-4
abundance: few
j_gene: TRBJ2-1
CDR3aa: CASRLAGYNEQFF

v_gene: TRBV7-8
abundance: many
j_gene: TRBJ2-7
CDR3aa: CASSPGTGGPYEQYF

v_gene: TRBV10-3
abundance: many
j_gene: TRBJ1-2
CDR3aa: CAIRGQVYGYTF

v_gene: TRBV11-1
abundance: NA
j_gene: TRBJ2-3
CDR3aa: CASSLGTTLLSDTQYF

v_gene: TRBV18
abundance: few
j_gene: TRBJ1-1
CDR3aa: CASSPGLREGTEAFF

v_gene: TRBV5-1
abundance: NA
j_gene: TRBJ1-1
CDR3aa: CASSFYRNTEAFF

v_gene: TRBV28
abundance: many
j_gene: TRBJ1-1
CDR3aa: CASSLDRVTEAFF

v_gene: TRBV4-2
abundance: NA
j_gene: TRBJ2-5
CDR3aa: CASSQGGSGGDETQYF

v_gene: TRBV28
abundance: NA
j_gene: TRBJ2-3
CDR3aa: CASSFLQGGVTDTQYF

v_gene: TRBV3-1
abundance: NA
j_gene: TRBJ2-7
CDR3aa: CASSQQAGPSYEQYF

v_gene: TRBV23-1
abundance: NA
j_gene: TRBJ2-6
CDR3aa: CASSQSPLSGANVLTF

v_gene: TRBV28
abundance: NA
j_gene: TRBJ1-6
CDR3aa: CASRMQGNNSPLHF

v_gene: TRBV28
abundance: NA
j_gene: TRBJ1-2
CDR3aa: CASRRGSYDYGYTF

v_gene: TRBV9
abundance: NA
j_gene: TRBJ1-3
CDR3aa: CASSGSSGNTIYF

v_gene: TRBV7-9
abundance: NA
j_gene: TRBJ1-1
CDR3aa: CASSVDTEAFF

v_gene: TRBV5-1
abundance: few
j_gene: TRBJ2-2
CDR3aa: CASSLDGQGSTGELFF

v_gene: TRBV9
abundance: NA
j_gene: TRBJ2-2
CDR3aa: CASSVERNTGELFF

v_gene: TRBV5-1
abundance: many
j_gene: TRBJ1-2
CDR3aa: CASSWTDANYGYTF

v_gene: TRBV6-5
abundance: few
j_gene: TRBJ2-7
CDR3aa: CASSRTRTSGEQYF

v_gene: TRBV6-2/TRBV6-3
abundance: many
j_gene: TRBJ2-1
CDR3aa: CASSYSRRLAPHRLSYNEQFF

v_gene: TRBV29-1
abundance: many
j_gene: TRBJ1-3
CDR3aa: CSVGTGPGNTIYF

v_gene: TRBV13
abundance: NA
j_gene: TRBJ1-6
CDR3aa: CASRGGSSYNSPLHF

v_gene: TRBV11-2
abundance: NA
j_gene: TRBJ2-7
CDR3aa: CASSSRGGGGINEQYF

v_gene: TRBV2
abundance: NA
j_gene: TRBJ2-3
CDR3aa: CASNAGFTDTQYF

v_gene: TRBV7-9
abundance: many
j_gene: TRBJ2-7
CDR3aa: CASSSAGTASYEQYF

v_gene: TRBV27
abundance: NA
j_gene: TRBJ1-1
CDR3aa: CASSWGQGATEAFF

v_gene: TRBV7-7
abundance: many
j_gene: TRBJ2-5
CDR3aa: CASSQEAAGGFQETQYF

v_gene: TRBV20-1
abundance: NA
j_gene: TRBJ1-6
CDR3aa: CSARDRRVQDSPLHF

v_gene: TRBV3-1
abundance: few
j_gene: TRBJ2-7
CDR3aa: CASSQDAGEQYF

v_gene: TRBV6-5
abundance: few
j_gene: TRBJ2-1
CDR3aa: CASSYSNGLLDEQFF

v_gene: TRBV12-5
abundance: few
j_gene: TRBJ2-3
CDR3aa: CARNKDTQYF

v_gene: TRBV20-1
abundance: many
j_gene: TRBJ2-5
CDR3aa: CSAKITGLETQYF

v_gene: TRBV29-1
abundance: NA
j_gene: TRBJ1-2
CDR3aa: CSVATDIYGYTF

v_gene: TRBV10-3
abundance: NA
j_gene: TRBJ2-5
CDR3aa: CAISSGLQETQYF

v_gene: TRBV7-2
abundance: few
j_gene: TRBJ2-7
CDR3aa: CASSPMAGRGDEQYF

v_gene: TRBV7-2
abundance: many
j_gene: TRBJ2-3
CDR3aa: CASSLATDTQYF